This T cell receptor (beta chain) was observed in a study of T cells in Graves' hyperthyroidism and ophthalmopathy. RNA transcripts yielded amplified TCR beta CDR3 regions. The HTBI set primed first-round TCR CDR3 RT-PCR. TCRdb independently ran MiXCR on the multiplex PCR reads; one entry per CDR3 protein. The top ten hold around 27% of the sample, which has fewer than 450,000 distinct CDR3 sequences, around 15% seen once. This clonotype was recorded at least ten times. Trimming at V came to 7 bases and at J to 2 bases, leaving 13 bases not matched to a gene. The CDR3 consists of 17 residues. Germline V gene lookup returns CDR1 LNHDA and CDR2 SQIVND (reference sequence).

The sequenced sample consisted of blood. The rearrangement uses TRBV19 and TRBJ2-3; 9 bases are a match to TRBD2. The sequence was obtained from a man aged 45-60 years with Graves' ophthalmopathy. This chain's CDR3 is CASNPQGLAATTDTQYF. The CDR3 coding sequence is TGTGCCAGTAACCCACAGGGACTAGCAGCCACCACAGATACGCAGTATTTT.